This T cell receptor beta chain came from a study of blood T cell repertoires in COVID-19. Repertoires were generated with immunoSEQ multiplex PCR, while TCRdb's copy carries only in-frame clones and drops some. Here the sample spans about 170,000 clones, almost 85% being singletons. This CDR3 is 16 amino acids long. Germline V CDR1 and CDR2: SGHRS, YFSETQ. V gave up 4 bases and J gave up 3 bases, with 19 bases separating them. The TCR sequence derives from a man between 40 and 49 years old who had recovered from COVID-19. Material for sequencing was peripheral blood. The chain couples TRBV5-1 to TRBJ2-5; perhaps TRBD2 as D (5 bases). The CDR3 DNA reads TGCGCCAGCAGCGTCGATGGACTGGCAACAGAAGAGACCCAGTACTTC. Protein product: CASSVDGLATEETQYF.